A selection of T cell receptor beta chains follows, all from one sample in a study of blood T cells in healthy people across ages. Using its own MiXCR run on the 5' RACE reads, TCRdb lists one record per CDR3 protein. This table holds roughly 900,000 distinct CDR3 sequences, more than 25% found once. Sequencing used blood. The receptors derive from a woman older than 75 in good health. Both conserved end residues are part of each CDR3. Each record gives: clone size, V gene, J gene, D gene, CDR3 protein, CDR3 DNA. A D gene is named only where the DNA matches it firmly. Expanded clones are given a class, and other clones once, few, many or no size at all.

>-|TRBV18|TRBJ1-1|-
CASSPRDGLNTEAFF
TGTGCCAGCTCACCTCGGGACGGCCTGAACACTGAAGCTTTCTTT
>few|TRBV2|TRBJ2-5|-
CASSVGAGMVETQYF
TGTGCCAGCAGTGTTGGTGCAGGGATGGTGGAGACCCAGTACTTC
>-|TRBV10-3|TRBJ2-5|-
CAISAGQGLRSETQYF
TGTGCCATCAGTGCAGGGCAGGGACTTCGGTCAGAGACCCAGTACTTC
>-|TRBV2|TRBJ1-2|TRBD1
CASRWTGGGGGYTF
TGTGCCAGCAGATGGACAGGGGGCGGAGGTGGCTACACCTTC
>few|TRBV19|TRBJ2-3|-
CASSFLRGTDTQYF
TGTGCCAGTAGTTTCCTCCGGGGGACAGATACGCAGTATTTT
>many|TRBV7-2|TRBJ2-5|-
CASSLPRGGQETQYF
TGTGCCAGCAGCCTACCGCGGGGCGGCCAAGAGACCCAGTACTTC
>many|TRBV10-2|TRBJ1-2|-
CASRGGGISSYTF
TGCGCCAGCAGGGGAGGGGGGATCTCGAGCTACACCTTC
>-|TRBV5-4|TRBJ1-6|-
CASSRSNSPLHF
TGTGCCAGCAGCCGTAGCAATTCACCCCTCCACTTT
>many|TRBV12-3/TRBV12-4|TRBJ1-4|-
CASSFRTSNEKLFF
TGTGCCAGCAGTTTTCGAACCTCTAATGAAAAACTGTTTTTT
>few|TRBV7-2|TRBJ2-5|TRBD1
CASSLGGGPPRNEQYF
TGTGCCAGCAGCTTAGGAGGGGGCCCTCCCCGAAATGAGCAGTACTTC
>many|TRBV5-1|TRBJ2-5|TRBD2
CASSLRLAGVLGETQYF
TGCGCCAGCAGCTTAAGACTAGCGGGAGTTCTGGGGGAGACCCAGTACTTC
>few|TRBV21-1|TRBJ1-5|-
CASSKALDSGNQPQHF
TGTGCCAGCAGCAAAGCGCTAGACAGTGGCAATCAGCCCCAGCATTTT
>-|TRBV7-2|TRBJ1-2|TRBD1
CASSLIGNTGGGNGYTF
TGTGCCAGCAGCTTAATAGGGAACACAGGGGGTGGAAATGGCTACACCTTC
>few|TRBV7-9|TRBJ1-4|-
CASGLRTGEKLFF
TGTGCCAGCGGCCTCCGGACCGGTGAAAAACTGTTTTTT
>-|TRBV10-3|TRBJ2-1|-
CAISESVAKSSYNEQFF
TGTGCCATCAGTGAGTCGGTAGCGAAGAGCTCCTACAATGAGCAGTTCTTC
>many|TRBV4-1|TRBJ2-1|-
CASSQEPRTRPYNEQFF
TGCGCCAGCAGCCAAGAACCCCGGACACGACCTTACAATGAGCAGTTCTTC
>-|TRBV4-2|TRBJ1-4|-
CASSQRAAGLEKLFF
TGTGCCAGCAGCCAAAGGGCCGCAGGGTTGGAAAAACTGTTTTTT
>-|TRBV10-2|TRBJ2-3|-
CASSEQGPDTQYF
TGCGCCAGCAGTGAGCAGGGGCCGGATACGCAGTATTTT
>few|TRBV29-1|TRBJ2-1|TRBD2
CSVEATGGRRDEQFF
TGCAGCGTTGAAGCTACTGGCGGGAGGCGGGATGAGCAGTTCTTC
>-|TRBV6-2/TRBV6-3|TRBJ1-1|TRBD1
CASSPGQGAGTEAFF
TGTGCCAGCAGCCCGGGACAGGGGGCAGGCACTGAAGCTTTCTTT
>many|TRBV6-6|TRBJ2-3|-
CASRTGLKTDTQYF
TGTGCCAGCAGAACGGGACTCAAAACAGATACGCAGTATTTT
>many|TRBV12-3/TRBV12-4|TRBJ2-1|TRBD1
CASGDRDRVNEQFF
TGTGCCAGCGGAGACCGGGACAGGGTCAATGAGCAGTTCTTC
>many|TRBV20-1|TRBJ2-3|-
CSAQHHSETDTQYF
TGCAGTGCCCAACACCATAGTGAAACAGATACGCAGTATTTT
>few|TRBV20-1|TRBJ2-5|TRBD2
CSVRGTSGFNEQYF
TGCAGTGTACGGGGGACTAGCGGTTTTAATGAGCAGTACTTC
>many|TRBV7-9|TRBJ2-6|-
CASSLGVTGPGANVLTF
TGTGCCAGCAGCTTAGGGGTAACGGGACCTGGGGCCAACGTCCTGACTTTC
>-|TRBV5-1|TRBJ2-2|-
CTSSLLQGTGELFF
TGCACCAGCAGCTTGTTACAGGGTACCGGGGAGCTGTTTTTT
>many|TRBV27|TRBJ2-3|-
CASSWGLGTDTQYF
TGTGCCAGCAGTTGGGGTCTCGGCACAGATACGCAGTATTTT
>many|TRBV2|TRBJ2-7|TRBD1
CASSVGRQGSYEQYF
TGTGCCAGCAGTGTAGGAAGACAGGGCTCGTACGAGCAGTACTTC